The table lists the clone carrying this TCR beta chain with a few counts. What it recognizes is unknown. CDR3 length: 16 amino acids. V lost 3 bases to trimming and J lost 0 bases, with 12 bases between them. Germline V lookup: CDR1 SGHVS, CDR2 FQNEAQ. This entry comes from a study of T cells after yellow fever vaccination. General study points: It was a small share of clonotypes that appeared in both CD4 and CD8 compartments. Abundant bulk-derived clonotypes could contaminate FACS-sorted repertoires.

TCRdb re-analysed the 5' RACE reads in MiXCR, keeping a single row per CDR3 protein. This table holds about 550,000 distinct CDR3 sequences, around 21% found once. This receptor was identified in a man aged 25-40 years who received the YFV17D yellow fever vaccine. Sequences were derived from PBMCs, sampled 15 days after the yellow fever booster vaccination. The chain combines TRBV7-8 with TRBJ2-1, with no clear D. CDR3 DNA: TGTGCCAGCAGCTTGCTTGCAGCAAGCTCCTACAATGAGCAGTTCTTC. Its protein product is CASSLLAASSYNEQFF.